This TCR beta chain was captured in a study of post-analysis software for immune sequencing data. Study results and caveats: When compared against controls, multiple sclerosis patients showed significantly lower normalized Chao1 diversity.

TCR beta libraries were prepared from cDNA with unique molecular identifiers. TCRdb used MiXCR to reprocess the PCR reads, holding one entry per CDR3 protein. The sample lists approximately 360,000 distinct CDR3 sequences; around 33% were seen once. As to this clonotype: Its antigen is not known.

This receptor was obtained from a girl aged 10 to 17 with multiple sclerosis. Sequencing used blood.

The CDR3 loop reads CASSSWGTGVNTEAFF. In DNA form, the CDR3 reads TGTGCCAGCAGCTCATGGGGGACAGGGGTTAACACTGAAGCTTTCTTT. This chain links TRBV7-9 with TRBJ1-1, with 10 positions matching TRBD1. Germline values: CDR1 SEHNR, CDR2 FQNEAQ (reference sequence). After removal of 4 bases from V and 2 bases from J, the junction contained 7 bases not matched to a gene. CDR3 size: 16 residues. The full variable domain, completed using reference TRBV7-9 and TRBJ1-1, is DTGVSQNPRHKITKRGQNVTFRCDPISEHNRLYWYRQTLGQGPEFLTYFQNEAQLEKSRLLSDRFSAERPKGSFSTLEIQRTEQGDSAMYLCASSSWGTGVNTEAFFGQGTRLTVV.